Sequencing of this TCR beta chain was carried out in a study of cytomegalovirus exposure and HLA in healthy donors. The PCR made use of 60 Vbeta and 13 Jbeta primers. The table came from immunoSEQ multiplex PCR; TCRdb's copy has only in-frame clones and leaves some out. Counted here are around 130,000 clones, around 83% occurring once; the ten biggest clones make up around 1.2%. Judged by abundance, this clone is medium-sized. Its antigen is as yet unknown. Study-level findings and limits: The authors later linked a missense DCLRE1C variant to TCR beta V- and J-gene trimming. TCR beta V segments were, for the most part, productive about 90% or about 30% of the time in an earlier analysis.

Germline V gene lookup returns CDR1 SNHLY and CDR2 FYNNEI. Trimming took 10 bases from V and 7 from J, leaving 11 bases between them. CDR3 length: 12 amino acids. This rearrangement joins TRBV2 to TRBJ1-6; D not resolved. Sample: PBMCs. This receptor was taken from a girl aged 2 to 10 in good health and CMV-seronegative. CDR3 nucleotide sequence: TGTGCCACCGAAGAGGTGAATTCACCCCTCCACTTT. Protein product: CATEEVNSPLHF.